A single sample gave rise to the 7 T cell receptor beta chains below, sequenced in a study of blood T cell repertoires in COVID-19. Using immunoSEQ multiplex PCR, the repertoire was profiled, and TCRdb retains in-frame clones only, with some absent. The repertoire includes approximately 250,000 clones, about 84% of them detected once, and over 5.5% sits in the top ten. Sequencing input: peripheral blood. The receptors originated from a woman older than 75 with COVID-19, enrolled during active disease.

This clone came up once. The chain employs TRBV6-5 and TRBJ1-1; 8 bases are a match to TRBD1. The CDR3 runs to 15 residues. The V and J ends lost 6 bases and 11 bases, in that order; junction bases with no gene match: 17. Germline CDR1 is MNHEY and CDR2 is SVGAGI. CDR3 bases: TGTGCCAGCAGACTCTACACGACAGGGGCAGCCAGGGCTTTCTTT. Amino acids: CASRLYTTGAARAFF.

This rearrangement joins TRBV3-1 (or the pseudogene TRBV3-2) to TRBJ1-1; 7 bases map to TRBD1. Germline V gene sequence: CDR1 LGHDT, CDR2 YNNKEL (reference sequence). Trimming at V came to 1 base and at J to 1 base, leaving 6 bases not matched to a gene. The CDR3 contains 16 residues. In DNA form, the CDR3 reads TGTGCCAGCAGCCAAGGAGCGACAGGGAGGAACACTGAAGCTTTCTTT. Its protein product is CASSQGATGRNTEAFF.

CDR3 bases: TGCGCCAGCAGCGGTGGAGGAACTGGAAACACCATATATTTT. This gives the protein CASSGGGTGNTIYF. The V gene is TRBV5-1, the J gene TRBJ1-3, with D hard to call. CDR1 is SGHRS, CDR2 YFSETQ, per germline. V was trimmed by 4 bases and J by 2 bases, leaving 10 bases between them. The CDR3 sequence is 14 residues long.

The chain links TRBV29-1 to TRBJ2-1; TRBD1 agrees at 9 bases. This CDR3 is 13 amino acids long. The V gene's germline CDR1 is SQVTM and CDR2 ANQGSEA. The trim removed 5 bases at V and 6 bases at J, leaving 5 bases unmatched. This CDR3 reads CSVPGQGGNEQFF. CDR3 sequence (DNA): TGCAGCGTTCCGGGACAGGGCGGCAATGAGCAGTTCTTC.

This chain links TRBV20-1 with TRBJ2-7; 7 positions agree with TRBD2. Germline V lookup: CDR1 DFQATT, CDR2 SNEGSKA (reference sequence). J was trimmed by 3 bases and V by 3 bases; bases with no gene match: 8. This CDR3 has 14 residues. The CDR3 reads CSASVSGEYYEQYF. CDR3 in DNA: TGCAGTGCTAGTGTGAGCGGGGAGTACTACGAGCAGTACTTC.

The J gene is TRBJ2-7, the V gene TRBV6-1; D is unclear. The germline V gene encodes CDR1 MNHNS and CDR2 SASEGT. With 3 bases removed from V and 6 bases from J, the gap between germline ends came to 6 bases. CDR3 length equals 11 residues. The CDR3 DNA follows: TGTGCCAGCAGTGAGGGCCGCGAGCAGTACGTC. Translation gives CASSEGREQYV.

The V call is TRBV20-1, the J call TRBJ2-5; TRBD1 is a possible D gene (6 bases). V dropped 3 bases and J dropped 1 base, with 15 bases sitting between them. The CDR3 totals 15 residues. Germline V CDR1 and CDR2: DFQATT, SNEGSKA (reference sequence). The CDR3: CSASKTGHLQETQYF. Written as DNA, the CDR3 is TGCAGTGCTAGTAAAACGGGACACCTCCAAGAGACCCAGTACTTC.